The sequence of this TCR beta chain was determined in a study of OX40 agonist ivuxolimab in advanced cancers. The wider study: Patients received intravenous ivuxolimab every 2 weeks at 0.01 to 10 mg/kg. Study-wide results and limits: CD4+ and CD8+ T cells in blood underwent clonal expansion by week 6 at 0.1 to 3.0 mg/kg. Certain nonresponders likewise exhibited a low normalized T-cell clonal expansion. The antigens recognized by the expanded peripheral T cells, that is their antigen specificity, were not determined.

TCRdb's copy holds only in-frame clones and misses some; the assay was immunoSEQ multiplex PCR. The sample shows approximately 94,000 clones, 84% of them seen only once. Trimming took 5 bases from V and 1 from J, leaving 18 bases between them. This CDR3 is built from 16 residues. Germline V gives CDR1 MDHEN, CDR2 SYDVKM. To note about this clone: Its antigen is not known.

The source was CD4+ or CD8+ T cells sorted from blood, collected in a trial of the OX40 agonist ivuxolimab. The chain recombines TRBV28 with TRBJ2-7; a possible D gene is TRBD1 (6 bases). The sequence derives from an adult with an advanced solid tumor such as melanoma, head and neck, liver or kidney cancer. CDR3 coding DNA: TGTGCCAGCAGTCCTTCAGGGGCCCGTGGATCCTACGAGCAGTACGTC. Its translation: CASSPSGARGSYEQYV.